This record concerns one TCR beta chain sequence. Its target is unknown. The PCR employed 60 Vbeta primers together with 13 Jbeta primers. Clones were sequenced by immunoSEQ multiplex PCR, and TCRdb holds only the in-frame ones, with some missing. There are nearly 95,000 clones in the sample; less than 8% occur only once, and 2% to 2.5% lies in the top ten. The data are from a study of cytomegalovirus exposure and HLA in healthy donors. About the study: Within an early data release were 65 million to 90 million unique TCRs drawn from HLA-typed donors.

Findings of the study overall: Donors were assumed by presence/absence analyses to have roughly uniform sequencing depth.

CDR3 length: 17 residues. Trimming removed 3 bases from V and 0 bases from J, with 15 bases in between. Germline V lookup: CDR1 MNHEY, CDR2 SMNVEV (reference sequence). The clonotype was recovered from a middle-aged man in good health and CMV-seronegative. The rearrangement links TRBV27 to TRBJ1-3; no reliable D call. Sequenced input: PBMCs. CDR3 sequence (DNA): TGTGCCAGCAGTTTCGCGTCGCCTTCCTACTCTGGAAACACCATATATTTT. As protein: CASSFASPSYSGNTIYF.